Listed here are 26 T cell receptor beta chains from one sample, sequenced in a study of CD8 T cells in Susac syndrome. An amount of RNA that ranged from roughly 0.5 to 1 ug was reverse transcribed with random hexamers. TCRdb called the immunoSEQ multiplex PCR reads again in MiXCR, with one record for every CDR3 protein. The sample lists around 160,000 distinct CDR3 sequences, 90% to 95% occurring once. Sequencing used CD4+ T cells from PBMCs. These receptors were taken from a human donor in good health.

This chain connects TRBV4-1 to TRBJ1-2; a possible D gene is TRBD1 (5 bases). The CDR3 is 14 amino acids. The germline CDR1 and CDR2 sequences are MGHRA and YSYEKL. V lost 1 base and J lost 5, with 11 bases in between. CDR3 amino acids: CASSQADSIYGYTF. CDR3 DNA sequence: TGCGCCAGCAGCCAAGCCGACAGTATTTATGGCTACACCTTC.

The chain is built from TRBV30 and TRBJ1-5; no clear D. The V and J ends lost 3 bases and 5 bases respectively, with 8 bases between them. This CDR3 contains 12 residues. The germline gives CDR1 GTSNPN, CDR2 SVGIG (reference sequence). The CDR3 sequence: CAWSRRDQPQHF. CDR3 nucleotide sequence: TGTGCCTGGAGCCGGAGGGATCAGCCCCAGCATTTT.

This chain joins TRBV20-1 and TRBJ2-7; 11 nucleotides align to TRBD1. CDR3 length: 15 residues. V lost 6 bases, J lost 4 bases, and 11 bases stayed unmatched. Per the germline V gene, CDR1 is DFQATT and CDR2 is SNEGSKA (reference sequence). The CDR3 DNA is TGCAGTGCGCCCGGGGTGGACAGGGGGCGATACGAGCAGTACTTC. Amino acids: CSAPGVDRGRYEQYF.

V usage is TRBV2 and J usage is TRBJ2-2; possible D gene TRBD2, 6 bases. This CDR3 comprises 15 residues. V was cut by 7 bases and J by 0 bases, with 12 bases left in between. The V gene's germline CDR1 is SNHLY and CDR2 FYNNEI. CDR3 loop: CASNRDSTNTGELFF. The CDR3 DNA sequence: TGTGCCAGCAACCGGGACTCTACGAACACCGGGGAGCTGTTTTTT. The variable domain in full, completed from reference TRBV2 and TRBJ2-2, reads EPEVTQTPSHQVTQMGQEVILRCVPISNHLYFYWYRQILGQKVEFLVSFYNNEISEKSEIFDDQFSVERPDGSNFTLKIRSTKLEDSAMYFCASNRDSTNTGELFFGEGSRLTVL.

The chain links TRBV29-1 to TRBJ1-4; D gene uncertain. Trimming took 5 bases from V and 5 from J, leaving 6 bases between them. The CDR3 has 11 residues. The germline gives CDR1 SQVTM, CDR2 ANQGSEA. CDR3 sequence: CSVRWNEKLFF. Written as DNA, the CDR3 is TGCAGCGTTCGTTGGAATGAAAAACTGTTTTTT.

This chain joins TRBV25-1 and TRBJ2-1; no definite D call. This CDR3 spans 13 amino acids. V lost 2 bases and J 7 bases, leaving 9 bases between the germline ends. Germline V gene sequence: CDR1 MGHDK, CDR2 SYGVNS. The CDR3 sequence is CASSEGQGNEQFF. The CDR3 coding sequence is TGTGCCAGCAGTGAAGGCCAAGGGAATGAGCAGTTCTTC.

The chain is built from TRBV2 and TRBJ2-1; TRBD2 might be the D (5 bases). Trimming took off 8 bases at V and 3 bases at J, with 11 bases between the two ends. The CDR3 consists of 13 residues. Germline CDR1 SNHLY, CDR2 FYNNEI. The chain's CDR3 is CASGESGYNEQFF. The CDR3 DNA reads TGTGCCAGCGGGGAGTCCGGCTACAATGAGCAGTTCTTC.

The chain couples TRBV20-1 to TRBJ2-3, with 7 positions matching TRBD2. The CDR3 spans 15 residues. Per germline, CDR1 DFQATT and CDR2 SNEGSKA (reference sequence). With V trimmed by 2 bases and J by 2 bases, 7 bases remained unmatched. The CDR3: CSARSVRGTTDTQYF. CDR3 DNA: TGCAGTGCTAGAAGTGTGCGGGGGACCACAGATACGCAGTATTTT.

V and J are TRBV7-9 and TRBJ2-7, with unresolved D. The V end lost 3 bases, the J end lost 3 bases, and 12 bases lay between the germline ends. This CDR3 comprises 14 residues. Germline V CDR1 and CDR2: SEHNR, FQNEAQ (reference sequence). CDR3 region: CASSLPVSDYEQYF. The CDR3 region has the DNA TGTGCCAGCAGCTTGCCGGTCAGTGACTACGAGCAGTACTTC.

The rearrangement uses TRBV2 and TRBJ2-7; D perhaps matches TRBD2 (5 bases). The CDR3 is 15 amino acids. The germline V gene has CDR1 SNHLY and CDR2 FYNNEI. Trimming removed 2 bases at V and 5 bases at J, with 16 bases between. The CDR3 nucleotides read TGTGCCAGCAGTGAAAGGCGTGTCCCCGGGGACGAGCAGTACTTC. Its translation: CASSERRVPGDEQYF.

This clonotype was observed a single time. The CDR3 sequence: CASSPQGWGYEQYF. In DNA, the CDR3 is TGTGCCAGCAGTCCACAGGGATGGGGGTACGAGCAGTACTTC. This sequence joins TRBV6-2 or TRBV6-3 and TRBJ2-7; perhaps TRBD1 as D (6 bases). The CDR3 spans 14 residues. Trimming took 5 bases from V and 4 from J, leaving 15 bases between them. Germline V lookup: CDR1 MNHEY, CDR2 SVGEGT.

CDR3 residues: CASWRSTDTQYF. In nucleotides, the CDR3 is TGTGCCAGTTGGAGGAGCACAGATACGCAGTATTTT. The V and J genes are TRBV27 and TRBJ2-3; D might be TRBD2 (5 bases). There are 12 residues in the CDR3. In germline, CDR1 is MNHEY, CDR2 SMNVEV (reference sequence). With 9 bases removed from V and 0 bases from J, the gap between germline ends came to 7 bases.

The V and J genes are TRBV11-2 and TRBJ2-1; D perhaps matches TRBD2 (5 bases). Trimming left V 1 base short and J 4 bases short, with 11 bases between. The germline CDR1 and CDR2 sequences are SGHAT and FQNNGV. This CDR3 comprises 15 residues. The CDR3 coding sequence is TGTGCCAGCAGCTTAGGGCTAGCAGTATACAATGAGCAGTTCTTC. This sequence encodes CASSLGLAVYNEQFF. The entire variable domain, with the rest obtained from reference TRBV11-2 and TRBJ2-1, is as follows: EAGVAQSPRYKIIEKRQSVAFWCNPISGHATLYWYQQILGQGPKLLIQFQNNGVVDDSQLPKDRFSAERLKGVDSTLKIQPAKLEDSAVYLCASSLGLAVYNEQFFGPGTRLTVL.

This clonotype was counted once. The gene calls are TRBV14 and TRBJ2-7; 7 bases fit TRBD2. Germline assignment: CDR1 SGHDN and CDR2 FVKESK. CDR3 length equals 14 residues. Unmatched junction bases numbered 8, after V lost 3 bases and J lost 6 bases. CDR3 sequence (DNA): TGTGCCAGCAGCCAGGGTCGGGGAGGGCGCGAGCAGTACTTC. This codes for CASSQGRGGREQYF.

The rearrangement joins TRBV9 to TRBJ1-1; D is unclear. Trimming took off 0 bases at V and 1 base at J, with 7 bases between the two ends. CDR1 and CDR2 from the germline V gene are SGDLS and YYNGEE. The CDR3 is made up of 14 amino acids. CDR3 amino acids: CASSVGVKNTEAFF. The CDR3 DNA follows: TGTGCCAGCAGCGTAGGAGTCAAGAACACTGAAGCTTTCTTT.

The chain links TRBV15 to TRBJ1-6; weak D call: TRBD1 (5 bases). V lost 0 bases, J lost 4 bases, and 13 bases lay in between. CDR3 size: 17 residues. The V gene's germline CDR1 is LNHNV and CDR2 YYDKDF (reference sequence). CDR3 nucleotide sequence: TGTGCCACCAGCAGAGAGTGGGGGGGTAATTATAATTCACCCCTCCACTTT. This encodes CATSREWGGNYNSPLHF.

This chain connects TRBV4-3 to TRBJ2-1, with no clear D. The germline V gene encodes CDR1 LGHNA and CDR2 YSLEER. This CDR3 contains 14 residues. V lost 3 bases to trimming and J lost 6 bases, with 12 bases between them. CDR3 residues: CASSQDPASNEQFF. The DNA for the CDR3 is TGCGCCAGCAGCCAGGACCCCGCCTCCAATGAGCAGTTCTTC.

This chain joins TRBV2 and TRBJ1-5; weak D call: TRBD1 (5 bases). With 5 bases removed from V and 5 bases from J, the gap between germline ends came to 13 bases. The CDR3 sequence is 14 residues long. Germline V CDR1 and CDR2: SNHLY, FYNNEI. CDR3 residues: CASSRQLRDQPQHF. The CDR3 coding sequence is TGTGCCAGCAGTAGACAGCTTCGGGATCAGCCCCAGCATTTT.

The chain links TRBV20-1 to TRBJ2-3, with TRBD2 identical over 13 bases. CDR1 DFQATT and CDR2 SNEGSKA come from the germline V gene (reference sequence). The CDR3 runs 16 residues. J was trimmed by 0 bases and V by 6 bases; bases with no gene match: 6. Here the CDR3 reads CSAQGLAGSSTDTQYF. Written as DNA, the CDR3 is TGCAGTGCCCAGGGACTAGCGGGATCTAGCACAGATACGCAGTATTTT.

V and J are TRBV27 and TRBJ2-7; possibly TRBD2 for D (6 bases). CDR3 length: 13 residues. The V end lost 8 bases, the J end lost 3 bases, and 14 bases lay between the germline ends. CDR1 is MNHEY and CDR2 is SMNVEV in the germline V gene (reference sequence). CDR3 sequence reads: CASRRVGGYEQYF. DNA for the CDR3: TGTGCCAGCCGAAGGGTGGGGGGCTACGAGCAGTACTTC.

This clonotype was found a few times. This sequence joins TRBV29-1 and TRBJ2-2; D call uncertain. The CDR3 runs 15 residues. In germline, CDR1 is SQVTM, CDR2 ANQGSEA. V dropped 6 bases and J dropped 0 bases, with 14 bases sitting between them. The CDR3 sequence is CSVLSGSSNTGELFF. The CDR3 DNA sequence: TGCAGCGTCCTCTCTGGCAGCTCGAACACCGGGGAGCTGTTTTTT.

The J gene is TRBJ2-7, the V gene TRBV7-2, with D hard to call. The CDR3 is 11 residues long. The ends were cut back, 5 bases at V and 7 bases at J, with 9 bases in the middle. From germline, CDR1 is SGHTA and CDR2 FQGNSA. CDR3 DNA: TGTGCCAGCAGCCCCTCCTGGGAGCAGTACTTC. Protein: CASSPSWEQYF. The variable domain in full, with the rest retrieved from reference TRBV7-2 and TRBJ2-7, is GAGVSQSPSNKVTEKGKDVELRCDPISGHTALYWYRQSLGQGLEFLIYFQGNSAPDKSGLPSDRFSAERTGGSVSTLTIQRTQQEDSAVYLCASSPSWEQYFGPGTRLTVT.

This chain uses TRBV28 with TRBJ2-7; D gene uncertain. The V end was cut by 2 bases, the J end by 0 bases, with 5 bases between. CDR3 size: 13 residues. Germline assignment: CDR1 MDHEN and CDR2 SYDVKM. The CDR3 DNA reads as TGTGCCAGCAGTTTACCCAGCTCCTACGAGCAGTACTTC. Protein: CASSLPSSYEQYF.

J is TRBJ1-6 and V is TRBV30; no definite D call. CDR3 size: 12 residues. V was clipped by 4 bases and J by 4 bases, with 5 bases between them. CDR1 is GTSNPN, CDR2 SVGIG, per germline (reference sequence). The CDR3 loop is CAWTEYNSPLHF. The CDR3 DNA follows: TGTGCCTGGACCGAGTATAATTCACCCCTCCACTTT. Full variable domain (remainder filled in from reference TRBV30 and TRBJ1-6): SQTIHQWPATLVQPVGSPLSLECTVEGTSNPNLYWYRQAAGRGLQLLFYSVGIGQISSEVPQNLSASRPQDRQFILSSKKLLLSDSGFYLCAWTEYNSPLHFGNGTRLTVT.

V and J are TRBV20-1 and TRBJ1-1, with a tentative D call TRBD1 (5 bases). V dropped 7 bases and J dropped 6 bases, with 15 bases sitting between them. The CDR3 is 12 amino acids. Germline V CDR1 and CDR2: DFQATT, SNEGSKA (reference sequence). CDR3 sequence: CSVVGRGSEAFF. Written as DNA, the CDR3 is TGCAGTGTTGTGGGACGGGGCTCTGAAGCTTTCTTT.

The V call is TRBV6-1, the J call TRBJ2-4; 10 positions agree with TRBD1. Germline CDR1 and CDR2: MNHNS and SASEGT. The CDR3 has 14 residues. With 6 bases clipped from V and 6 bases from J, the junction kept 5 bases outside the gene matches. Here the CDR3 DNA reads TGTGCCAGCAGACGGACAGGGGGTTTAAACATTCAGTACTTC. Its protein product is CASRRTGGLNIQYF.